This TCR beta chain was sequenced for a study of CD8 T cells in ankylosing spondylitis. Germline lookup yields CDR1 ENHRY and CDR2 SYGVKD. The CDR3 consists of 15 residues. Unmatched junction bases numbered 8, after V lost 8 bases and J lost 2 bases. Notes on the study in general: Among TCR beta sequences, a motif of several highly homologous variants appeared characteristic of ankylosing spondylitis blood. Past research had described some motif variants in reactive arthritis synovial fluid and blood. The study looked at matched synovial fluid samples from ankylosing spondylitis patients. Disease-linked clones were reported to be significantly enriched there. Disease-linked clones bore a CD8+ phenotype, appearing relatively rarely in peripheral blood.

Quantitative molecular-barcoded 5'-RACE generated the TCR beta libraries. TCRdb re-derived calls from the 5' RACE reads in MiXCR, one entry per CDR3 protein. The sample lists about 500,000 distinct CDR3 sequences, about 13% occurring once. In this sample, this clonotype turned up many times. Its antigen is currently unknown. This sequence joins TRBV10-3 and TRBJ2-2; TRBD1 aligns across 7 bases. The sequencing sample was made of blood, either unsorted or a sorted T cell fraction (not recorded which). This clonotype originated in a male donor with ankylosing spondylitis. The CDR3: CAIGETGVNTGELFF. The CDR3, as DNA: TGTGCCATCGGGGAAACAGGGGTTAACACCGGGGAGCTGTTTTTT.